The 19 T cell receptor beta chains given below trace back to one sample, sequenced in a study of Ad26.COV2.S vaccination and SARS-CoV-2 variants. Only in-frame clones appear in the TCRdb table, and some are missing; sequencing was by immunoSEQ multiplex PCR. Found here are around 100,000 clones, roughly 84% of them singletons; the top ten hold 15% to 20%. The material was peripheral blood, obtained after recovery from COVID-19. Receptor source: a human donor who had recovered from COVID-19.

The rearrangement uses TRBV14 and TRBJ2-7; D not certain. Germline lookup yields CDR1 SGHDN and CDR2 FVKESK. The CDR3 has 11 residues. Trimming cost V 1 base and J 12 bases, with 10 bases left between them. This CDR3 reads CASSQATEVYF. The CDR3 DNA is TGTGCCAGCAGCCAAGCGACCGAGGTGTACTTC.

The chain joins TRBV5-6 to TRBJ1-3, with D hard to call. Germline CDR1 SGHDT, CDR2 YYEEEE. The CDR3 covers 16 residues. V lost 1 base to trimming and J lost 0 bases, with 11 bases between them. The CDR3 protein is CASSLHRTLSGNTIYF. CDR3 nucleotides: TGTGCCAGCAGCTTGCATCGGACTCTCTCTGGAAACACCATATATTTT.

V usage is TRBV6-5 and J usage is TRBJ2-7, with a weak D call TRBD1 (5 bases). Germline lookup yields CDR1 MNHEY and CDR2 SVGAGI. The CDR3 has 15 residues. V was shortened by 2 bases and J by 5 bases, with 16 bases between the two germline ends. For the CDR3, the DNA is TGTGCCAGCAGTTACCAAGGACATCCAATCGACGAGCAGTACTTC. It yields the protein CASSYQGHPIDEQYF.

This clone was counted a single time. The CDR3 loop reads CASSLGNEKLFF. CDR3 in DNA: TGTGCCAGCAGCTTGGGTAATGAAAAACTGTTTTTT. This sequence joins TRBV7-2 and TRBJ1-4; D is ambiguous. The V and J ends lost 3 bases and 4 bases respectively, with 3 bases between them. Germline CDR1 is SGHTA and CDR2 is FQGNSA. There are 12 residues in the CDR3.

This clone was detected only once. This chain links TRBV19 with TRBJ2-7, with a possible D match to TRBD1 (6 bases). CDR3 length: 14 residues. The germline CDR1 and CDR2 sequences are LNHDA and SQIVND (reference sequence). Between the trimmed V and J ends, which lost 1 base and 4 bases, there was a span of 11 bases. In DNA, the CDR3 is TGTGCCAGTAGTATAGTCGGCAGGGGATACGAGCAGTACTTC. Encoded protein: CASSIVGRGYEQYF.

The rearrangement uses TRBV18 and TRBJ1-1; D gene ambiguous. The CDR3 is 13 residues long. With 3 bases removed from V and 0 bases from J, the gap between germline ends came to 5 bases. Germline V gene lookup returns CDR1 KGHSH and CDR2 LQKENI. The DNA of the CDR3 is TGTGCCAGCTCACCGGAAATGAACACTGAAGCTTTCTTT. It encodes CASSPEMNTEAFF.

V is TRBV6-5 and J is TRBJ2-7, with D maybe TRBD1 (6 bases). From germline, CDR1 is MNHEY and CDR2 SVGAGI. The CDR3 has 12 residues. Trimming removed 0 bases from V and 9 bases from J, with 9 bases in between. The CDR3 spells CASSYSQGMQYF. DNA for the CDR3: TGTGCCAGCAGTTACTCTCAGGGGATGCAGTACTTC.

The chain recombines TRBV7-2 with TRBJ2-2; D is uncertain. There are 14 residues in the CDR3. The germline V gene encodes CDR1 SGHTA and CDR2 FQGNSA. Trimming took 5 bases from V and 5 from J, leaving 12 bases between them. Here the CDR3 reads CASSATPRTGELFF. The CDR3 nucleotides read TGTGCCAGCAGCGCGACCCCGAGGACCGGGGAGCTGTTTTTT.

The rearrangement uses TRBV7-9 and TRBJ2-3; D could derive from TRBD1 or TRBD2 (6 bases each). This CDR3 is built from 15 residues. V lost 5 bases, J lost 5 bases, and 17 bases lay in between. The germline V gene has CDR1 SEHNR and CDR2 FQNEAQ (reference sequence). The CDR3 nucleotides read TGTGCCAGCAGCGACGCTGGGGGGCCGGGAGATACGCAGTATTTT. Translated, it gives CASSDAGGPGDTQYF.

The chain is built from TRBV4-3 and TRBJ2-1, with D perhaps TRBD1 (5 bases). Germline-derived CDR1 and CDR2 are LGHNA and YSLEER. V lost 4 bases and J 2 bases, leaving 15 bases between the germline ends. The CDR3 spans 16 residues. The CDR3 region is CASSPMDTSTYNEQFF. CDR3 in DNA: TGCGCCAGCAGCCCCATGGACACATCAACCTACAATGAGCAGTTCTTC.

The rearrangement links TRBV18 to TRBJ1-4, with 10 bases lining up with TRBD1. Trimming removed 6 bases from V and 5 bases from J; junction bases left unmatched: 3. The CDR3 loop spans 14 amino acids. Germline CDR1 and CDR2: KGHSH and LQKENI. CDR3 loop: CASSRGQGNEKLFF. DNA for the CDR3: TGTGCCAGCTCCAGGGGACAGGGGAATGAAAAACTGTTTTTT.

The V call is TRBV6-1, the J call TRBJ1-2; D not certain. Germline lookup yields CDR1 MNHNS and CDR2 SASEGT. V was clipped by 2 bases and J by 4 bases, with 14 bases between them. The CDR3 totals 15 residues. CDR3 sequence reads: CASSEIARVSYGYTF. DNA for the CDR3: TGTGCCAGCAGTGAAATCGCGAGGGTTAGCTATGGCTACACCTTC.

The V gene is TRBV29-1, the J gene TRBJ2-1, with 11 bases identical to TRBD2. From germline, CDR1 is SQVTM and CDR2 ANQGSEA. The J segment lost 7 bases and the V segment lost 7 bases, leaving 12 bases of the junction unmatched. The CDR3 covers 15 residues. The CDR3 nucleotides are TGCAGCGCACGCCGCACTAGCGGGAGTGGGAATGAGCAGTTCTTC. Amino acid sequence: CSARRTSGSGNEQFF.

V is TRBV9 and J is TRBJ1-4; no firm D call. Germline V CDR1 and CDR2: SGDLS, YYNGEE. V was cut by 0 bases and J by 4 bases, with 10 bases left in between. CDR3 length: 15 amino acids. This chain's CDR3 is CASSVAGINNEKLFF. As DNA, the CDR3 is TGTGCCAGCAGCGTAGCCGGGATAAATAATGAAAAACTGTTTTTT.

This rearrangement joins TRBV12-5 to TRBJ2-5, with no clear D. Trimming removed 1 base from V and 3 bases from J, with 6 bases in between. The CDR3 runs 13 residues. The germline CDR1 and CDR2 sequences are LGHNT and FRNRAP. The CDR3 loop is CASGLGREETQYF. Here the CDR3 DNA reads TGTGCTAGTGGTTTGGGCCGGGAAGAGACCCAGTACTTC.

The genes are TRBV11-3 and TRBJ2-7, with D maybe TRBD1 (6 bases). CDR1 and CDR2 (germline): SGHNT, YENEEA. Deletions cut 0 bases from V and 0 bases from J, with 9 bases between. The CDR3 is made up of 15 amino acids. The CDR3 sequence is CASSLEAGDSYEQYF. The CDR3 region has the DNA TGTGCCAGCAGCTTAGAAGCAGGGGACTCCTACGAGCAGTACTTC. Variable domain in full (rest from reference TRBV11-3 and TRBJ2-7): EAGVVQSPRYKIIEKKQPVAFWCNPISGHNTLYWYLQNLGQGPELLIRYENEEAVDDSQLPKDRFSAERLKGVDSTLKIQPAELGDSAVYLCASSLEAGDSYEQYFGPGTRLTVT.

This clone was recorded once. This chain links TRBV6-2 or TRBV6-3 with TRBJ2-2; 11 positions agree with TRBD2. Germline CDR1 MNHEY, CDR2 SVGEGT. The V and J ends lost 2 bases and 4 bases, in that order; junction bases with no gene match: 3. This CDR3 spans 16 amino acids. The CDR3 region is CASSYGLAGFTGELFF. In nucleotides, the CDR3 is TGTGCCAGCAGTTACGGACTAGCGGGTTTCACCGGGGAGCTGTTTTTT.

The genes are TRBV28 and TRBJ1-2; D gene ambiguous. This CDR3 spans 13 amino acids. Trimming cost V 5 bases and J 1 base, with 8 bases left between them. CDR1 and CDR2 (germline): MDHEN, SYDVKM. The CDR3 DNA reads TGTGCCAGCAGTGAGACATTTAACTATGGCTACACCTTC. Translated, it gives CASSETFNYGYTF.

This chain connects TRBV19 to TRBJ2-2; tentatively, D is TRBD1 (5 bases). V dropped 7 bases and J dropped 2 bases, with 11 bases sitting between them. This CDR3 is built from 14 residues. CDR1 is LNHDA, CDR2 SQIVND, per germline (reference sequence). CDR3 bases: TGTGCCAGTAAGATGGGGCCAAACACCGGGGAGCTGTTTTTT. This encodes CASKMGPNTGELFF.